Each of the 20 T cell receptor delta chains below was sequenced from the same sample in a study of gamma-delta T cells after stem cell transplantation. TCRdb called clones from the RT-PCR reads again using CATT. The table has fewer than 3,500 delta-chain clones, about 3.4% seen once. The sequenced sample consisted of gamma-delta T cells. These receptors were taken from a human donor. It is not recorded whose cells these are; they may come from a transplant donor.

On this clone: A read error likely explains why the TCRdb protein, taken from a much larger clone, differs from this DNA's translation at residue 11; the protein shown is translated from the DNA. The rearrangement links TRDV2 to TRDJ1; 10 nucleotides agree with TRDD3. The CDR3 length is 18 residues. Trimming cost V 3 bases and J 0 bases; bases outside gene matches: 12. Germline V gives CDR1 GEAIGNYY, CDR2 EKD. Here the CDR3 DNA reads TGTGCCTGTGACCCACTGGGGGATTATTCCCCGTACACCGATAAACTCATCTTT. As protein: CACDPLGDYSPYTDKLIF.

As regards this clone: A clone one base away is much larger, so this may be a read error. This CDR3 is also generated by other DNA sequences in the sample. This chain connects TRDV2 to TRDJ1; D is perhaps TRDD3 (6 bases). V was shortened by 3 bases and J by 8 bases, with 21 bases between the two germline ends. The V gene's germline CDR1 is GEAIGNYY and CDR2 EKD. The CDR3 has 15 amino acids. The CDR3 DNA is TGTGCCTGTGACGAGTTTAATCTACTGGGCGACAAACTCATCTTT. Its translation is CACDEFNLLGDKLIF.

As for this clone: A much larger clone is a single base away; this may be a read error. V gene TRDV2 combines with J gene TRDJ1; 11 bases map to TRDD3. J was trimmed by 4 bases and V by 0 bases; bases with no gene match: 9. The CDR3 spans 17 residues. Looked up from germline, CDR1 is GEAIGNYY and CDR2 is EKD. CDR3 amino acids: CACDTVLVLGDNDKLIF. CDR3 in DNA: TGTGCCTGTGACACCGTCCTTGTACTGGGGGATAACGATAAACTCATCTTT.

This chain links TRDV2 with TRDJ1; 9 positions agree with TRDD3. This CDR3 region has 15 residues. From germline, CDR1 is GEAIGNYY and CDR2 EKD. V shed 1 base and J 10 bases; nucleotides not matched to a gene: 12. The CDR3 spells CACDTIGPGDTRLIF. CDR3 DNA: TGTGCCTGTGACACGATTGGTCCGGGGGATACCAGACTCATCTTT.

This clone has more than one count but fewer than ten. A clone one base away is much larger, so this may be a read error. Distinct nucleotide sequences in the sample also encode this CDR3. This chain uses TRDV2 with TRDJ1, with TRDD3 as a possible D gene (5 bases). In germline, CDR1 is GEAIGNYY, CDR2 EKD. V was trimmed by 5 bases and J by 0 bases, leaving 18 bases between them. This CDR3 contains 16 residues. The CDR3 loop is CACAELLRGDTDKLIF. The CDR3 DNA reads as TGTGCCTGTGCGGAACTGTTAAGGGGGGACACCGATAAACTCATCTTT.

Sample share makes this clone medium-sized. One base separates it from a far larger clone, so it is likely a read error. This chain connects TRDV2 to TRDJ1; TRDD3 matches 11 bases. This CDR3 has 18 residues. The V gene's germline CDR1 is GEAIGNYY and CDR2 EKD. CDR3 sequence (DNA): TGTGCCCGTGACACCGTTTCCTGGGCTGGGGGATACTCCGATAAACTCATCTTT. Translated: CARDTVSWAGGYSDKLIF.

A note on this clone: The junction departs from germline at one end; a sequencing error may be responsible. The chain links TRDV2 to TRDJ3; no definite D call. The germline V gene has CDR1 GEAIGNYY and CDR2 EKD. This CDR3 region has 21 residues. Here the CDR3 reads CACDTVEEVGLPPWDTRQMFF. CDR3 sequence (DNA): TGTGCTTGTGACACCGTGGAGGAGGTGGGACTCCCCCCCTGGGACACCCGACAGATGTTTTTC.

Comments on this clone: TCRdb pairs this DNA with a much larger clone's protein that differs at residue 5, likely a read error; the protein shown was translated from the DNA. The gene calls are TRDV2 and TRDJ1, with TRDD3 matching over 12 bases. Germline CDR1 GEAIGNYY, CDR2 EKD. This CDR3 spans 18 amino acids. With V trimmed by 4 bases and J by 4 bases, 15 bases remained unmatched. The CDR3 loop reads CACDLVADWGIQFDKLIF. The CDR3 DNA sequence: TGTGCCTGTGATCTGGTCGCCGACTGGGGGATACAGTTCGATAAACTCATCTTT.

This clone is medium-sized in the sample. The chain is built from TRDV2 and TRDJ1; TRDD3 matches 8 bases. V was pared by 0 bases and J by 2 bases, with 1 base of the junction left unmatched. Germline V gene sequence: CDR1 GEAIGNYY, CDR2 EKD. CDR3 size: 14 residues. CDR3 DNA sequence: TGTGCCTGTGACACCTGGGGGATGACCGATAAACTCATCTTT. This gives the protein CACDTWGMTDKLIF.

By share of the sample, this clone is medium-sized. A much larger clone differs from this one at a single base, so this may be a read error. This sequence joins TRDV2 and TRDJ1; D not certain. The CDR3 contains 17 residues. Per germline, CDR1 GEAIGNYY and CDR2 EKD. Trimming left V 0 bases short and J 0 bases short, with 16 bases between. DNA for the CDR3: TGTGCCTGTGACACCGTCGGGGCTCGACCGTACACCGATAAACTCATCTTT. Encoded protein: CACDTVGARPYTDKLIF.

This clone showed up just a few times. The chain employs TRDV2 and TRDJ1; 12 bases align to TRDD3. Trimming took 3 bases from V and 0 from J; bases not matched to a gene: 10. The CDR3 is 18 residues long. The germline V gene encodes CDR1 GEAIGNYY and CDR2 EKD. The CDR3 protein is CACDPLGDTEKDTDKLIF. The CDR3 region has the DNA TGTGCCTGTGACCCACTGGGGGATACTGAGAAGGACACCGATAAACTCATCTTT.

This clone is medium-sized. The rearrangement links TRDV2 to TRDJ1; D possibly corresponds to TRDD3 (6 bases). The germline V gene encodes CDR1 GEAIGNYY and CDR2 EKD. The CDR3 runs 19 residues. V dropped 0 bases and J dropped 0 bases, with 22 bases sitting between them. CDR3 sequence reads: CACDTLKGGTERYTDKLIF. CDR3 coding DNA: TGTGCCTGTGACACCCTTAAGGGGGGGACGGAACGCTACACCGATAAACTCATCTTT.

In its sample, this clone was seen a few times. The TCRdb protein, from a much larger clone, departs from this DNA's translation at residue 12, likely by read error; the protein shown derives from the DNA. The rearrangement joins TRDV2 to TRDJ1; 8 bases are shared with TRDD3. The CDR3 totals 19 residues. Germline V gene data show CDR1 as GEAIGNYY and CDR2 as EKD. After removal of 1 base from V and 2 bases from J, the junction contained 17 bases not matched to a gene. The CDR3 reads CACDTVTGGSPGRTDKLIF. The CDR3 DNA is TGTGCCTGTGACACGGTGACTGGGGGTTCCCCGGGGAGGACCGATAAACTCATCTTT.

By share of the sample, this clone is medium-sized. The chain joins TRDV2 to TRDJ3, with 9 bases matching TRDD3. The germline V gene encodes CDR1 GEAIGNYY and CDR2 EKD. The CDR3 length is 19 residues. V gave up 1 base and J gave up 2 bases; unmatched junction bases: 8. CDR3 protein: CACDTLGDQGTWDTRQMFF. CDR3 nucleotide sequence: TGTGCCTGTGACACACTGGGGGACCAAGGGACCTGGGACACCCGACAGATGTTTTTC.

Remarks on this clone: TCRdb has a much larger clone's protein, which differs at residue 7 from the translation of this DNA, likely because of a read error; what is shown is the protein translated from the DNA. This rearrangement joins TRDV2 to TRDJ2, with 8 positions matching TRDD3. Germline V gene sequence: CDR1 GEAIGNYY, CDR2 EKD. The junction had 14 bases not matched to a gene; V was cut back by 3 bases and J by 0 bases. CDR3 length: 19 amino acids. CDR3 amino acids: CACDPVRGDNLALTAQLFF. The CDR3 DNA follows: TGTGCCTGTGACCCCGTACGGGGGGATAACCTCGCTTTGACAGCACAACTCTTCTTT.

Note on this clone: One end of the junction is discordant with germline, which a read error may explain. This same CDR3 is encoded by further DNA sequences in the sample. The rearrangement joins TRDV2 to TRDJ1; no definite D call. Germline V CDR1 and CDR2: GEAIGNYY, EKD. This CDR3 region has 20 residues. CDR3 region: CACDTVGQNPDIKYTDKLIF. CDR3 DNA sequence: TGCGCCTGTGACACCGTCGGACAAAATCCAGATATCAAGTACACCGATAAGCTCATCTTT.

Concerning this clone: The protein that TCRdb holds for this DNA derives from a much larger clone and differs from the translated DNA at residue 5, which likely indicates a read error; the protein shown here is translated from the DNA. This sequence joins TRDV2 and TRDJ1, with 8 bases fitting TRDD3. The J call may be wrong; the DNA end is better matched by TRDJ2. Germline V gives CDR1 GEAIGNYY, CDR2 EKD. The CDR3 runs to 15 residues. CDR3 loop: CACDPVLGGSAQLFF. CDR3 DNA sequence: TGTGCCTGTGACCCCGTACTGGGGGGGTCAGCACAACTCTTCTTT.

This clone is medium-sized (0.01 to 0.1%) by share. The gene calls are TRDV2 and TRDJ3, with TRDD3 as a possible D gene (6 bases). CDR1 and CDR2 from the germline V gene are GEAIGNYY and EKD. Trimming took 3 bases from V and 1 from J, leaving 12 bases between them. The CDR3 loop spans 17 amino acids. CDR3: CACDSVLGSWDTRQMFF. The CDR3, as DNA: TGTGCCTGTGACTCCGTACTGGGATCCTGGGACACCCGACAGATGTTTTTC.

This clone was picked up a small number of times. A read error is likely here: a far larger clone is one base away. Other DNA sequences within the sample encode an identical CDR3. The chain is built from TRDV2 and TRDJ1; D possibly corresponds to TRDD3 (6 bases). This CDR3 contains 17 residues. Germline V gene lookup returns CDR1 GEAIGNYY and CDR2 EKD. The CDR3 sequence: CACDTVGDRPYTDKLIF. CDR3 bases: TGTGCCTGCGACACCGTCGGGGATCGACCGTACACCGATAAACTCATCTTT.

This rearrangement joins TRDV2 to TRDJ1; 12 bases fit TRDD3. The CDR3 is 18 amino acids. Germline V gene data show CDR1 as GEAIGNYY and CDR2 as EKD. V gave up 1 base and J gave up 4 bases; unmatched junction bases: 12. As DNA, the CDR3 is TGTGCCTGTGACACGATCTCTGACTGGGGGATACAGTTCGATAAACTCATCTTT. It is translated as CACDTISDWGIQFDKLIF.